The rows below give T cell receptor beta chains drawn from one sample of a study of OX40 agonist ivuxolimab in advanced cancers. Sequencing was performed with immunoSEQ multiplex PCR; in TCRdb, only in-frame clones are kept and a portion is missing. The repertoire holds roughly 23,000 clones, roughly 80% seen once, with roughly 24% in the top ten. The sequenced sample was CD4+ or CD8+ T cells sorted from blood, obtained in a trial of the OX40 agonist ivuxolimab. The receptors here all came from an adult with an advanced solid tumor such as melanoma, head and neck, liver or kidney cancer. CDR3s include the opening cysteine and the closing phenylalanine or tryptophan. The order of the fields is J gene, V gene, clone size, D gene, CDR3 DNA, CDR3 protein. A D gene is named only where the DNA matches it firmly. Not all rows give a size; the values are once, few, many and, for expanded clones, a class.

TRBJ2-2,TRBV5-1,.,.,TGCGCCAGCATCGAGGACAGAACCGGGGAGCTGTTTTTT,CASIEDRTGELFF
TRBJ2-6,TRBV5-1,.,.,TGCGCCAGCAGCCCGTACTCTGGGGCCAACGTCCTGACTTTC,CASSPYSGANVLTF
TRBJ2-7,TRBV5-4,.,.,TGTGCCAGCAGCTTCGGGGTGTCCGAGCAGTACTTC,CASSFGVSEQYF
TRBJ2-1,TRBV9,.,TRBD2,TGTGCCAGCAGCGCGCTAGCGGGGGGAGACAATGAGCAGTTCTTC,CASSALAGGDNEQFF
TRBJ2-3,TRBV7-7,.,.,TGTGCCAGCAGCTCCTCTGACAGCACAGATACGCAGTATTTT,CASSSSDSTDTQYF
TRBJ2-1,TRBV5-1,.,.,TGCGCCAGCAGCCTGGCCCCGGTTGACTCCTACAATGAGCAGTTCTTC,CASSLAPVDSYNEQFF
TRBJ1-2,TRBV14,.,TRBD1,TGTGCCAGCAGCCAAGGGACAGGGAACTATGGCTACACCTTC,CASSQGTGNYGYTF
TRBJ2-1,TRBV7-2,.,.,TGTGCCAGCAGCTTAGCGCTCCTCTATAGCGGCTTCGGGCAGTTCTTC,CASSLALLYSGFGQFF
TRBJ1-5,TRBV19,.,.,TGTGCCAGTAGTACTGACCAGGGCCTCCTCAATCAGCCCCAGCATTTT,CASSTDQGLLNQPQHF
TRBJ1-1,TRBV10-3,.,.,TGTGCCATCAGTGAGTCGATAGCCATGAACACTGAAGCTTTCTTT,CAISESIAMNTEAFF
TRBJ2-2,TRBV9,.,.,TGTGCCAGCGGGACGGGCACCGGGGAGCTGTTTTTT,CASGTGTGELFF
TRBJ2-7,TRBV28,.,.,TGTGCCAGCAGTTTGAACGAGCAGTACTTC,CASSLNEQYF
TRBJ2-3,TRBV27,.,.,TGTGCCAGCAGAATTTTGGGCGCAGATACGCAGTATTTT,CASRILGADTQYF
TRBJ2-3,TRBV9,.,TRBD2,TGTGCCAGCAGCGTAGGCGGGGGGCTGACAGATACGCAGTATTTT,CASSVGGGLTDTQYF
TRBJ1-1,TRBV19,.,TRBD1,TGTGCCAGTAGTCCGCACAGGGGGCATACTGAAGCTTTCTTT,CASSPHRGHTEAFF
TRBJ2-1,TRBV29-1,.,.,TGCAGCGCACATCCAACAGGGACCAATGAGCAGTTCTTC,CSAHPTGTNEQFF
TRBJ2-3,TRBV5-4,.,.,TGTGCCAGCAGCTTTCGGGGCGGAGATACGCAGTATTTT,CASSFRGGDTQYF
TRBJ1-1,TRBV15,.,.,TGTGCCACCAGCCCGGGGGGGGACACTGAAGCTTTCTTT,CATSPGGDTEAFF
TRBJ2-1,TRBV27,few,.,TGTGCCAGCAGCCCTGGCACGACCGACAATGAGCAGTTCTTC,CASSPGTTDNEQFF
TRBJ1-4,TRBV13,.,.,TGTGCCAGCAGTTCTGGACTTTCGGGTGAAAAACTGTTTTTT,CASSSGLSGEKLFF
TRBJ2-3,TRBV5-4,.,.,TGTGCCAGCAGCTGGAGGAGACAGCCTAGCACAGATACGCAGTATTTT,CASSWRRQPSTDTQYF
TRBJ2-3,TRBV9,.,TRBD2,TGTGCCAGCAGCCTAAGCGGGGGGCTGGATACGCAGTATTTT,CASSLSGGLDTQYF
TRBJ2-7,TRBV6-5,.,.,TGTGCCAGCAGTCCCACCGGGGGCGCGGGCTACGAGCAGTACTTC,CASSPTGGAGYEQYF
TRBJ2-5,TRBV5-6,.,TRBD2,TGTGCCAGCAGCTTTCCGCTAGCGGGAGTAGAGACCCAGTACTTC,CASSFPLAGVETQYF
TRBJ1-2,TRBV15,.,.,TGTGCCACCAGCAGAGAGTTGGCAGGCTCTGGCTACACCTTC,CATSRELAGSGYTF
TRBJ2-7,TRBV7-9,medium-sized,TRBD2,TGTGCCAGCAGCCCCGCCGGGACTAGAGGGGTCTACGAGCAGTACTTC,CASSPAGTRGVYEQYF
TRBJ1-4,TRBV6-1,.,.,TGTGCCAGCAGTGAGGTCATCCCGCCAGGAAAACTGTTTTTT,CASSEVIPPGKLFF
TRBJ1-4,TRBV6-5,once,TRBD1,TGTGCCAGCAGCCTAACCGGGACAGGGGGTGAAAAACTGTTTTTT,CASSLTGTGGEKLFF